One and the same sample provided the 29 T cell receptor beta chains below, sequenced in a study of breast tumors, draining lymph nodes, adjacent tissues. MiXCR was run by TCRdb on the multiplex PCR reads, yielding one entry per CDR3 protein. This sample has approximately 130,000 distinct CDR3 sequences, with about 20% found just once. Samples came from axillary lymph nodes draining the breast cancer. The specimen was axillary lymph node tissue. The source of these receptors is a female donor with breast cancer. Some clones in this sample may be carry-over from other donors' samples.

This clonotype was picked up a small number of times. A much larger clonotype is one base distant, so this may be a read error. The rearrangement links TRBV15 to TRBJ1-4, with TRBD1 identical over 9 bases. Looked up from germline, CDR1 is LNHNV and CDR2 is YYDKDF (reference sequence). V dropped 5 bases and J dropped 0; count of bases not matched to a gene: 10. The CDR3 has 18 residues. DNA of the CDR3: TGTGCCACCAGCTCATACGGACAGGGGAGAGCAACTAATGAAAAACTGTTTTTT. The encoded protein is CATSSYGQGRATNEKLFF.

Notes on this clonotype: An end of the junction does not agree with germline; a read error may underlie this. This chain connects TRBV7-9 to TRBJ2-1; D ambiguous. The length of the CDR3 is 13 residues. Per germline, CDR1 SEHNR and CDR2 FQNEAQ (reference sequence). This CDR3 is CASSLGSPNGQFF. Here the CDR3 DNA reads TGTGCCAGCAGCTTAGGCTCGCCTAATGGGCAGTTCTTC.

At least ten counts were recorded for this clonotype. The chain uses TRBV5-4 and TRBJ2-1, with TRBD2 as a possible D gene (5 bases). Germline lookup yields CDR1 SGHNT and CDR2 YYREEE (reference sequence). This CDR3 contains 15 residues. The V end lost 0 bases, the J end lost 5 bases, and 12 bases lay between the germline ends. DNA of the CDR3: TGTGCCAGCAGCTTGGCGGGTGGGAGTCACAATGAGCAGTTCTTC. Translation gives CASSLAGGSHNEQFF. Full variable domain (rest looked up from reference TRBV5-4 and TRBJ2-1): ETGVTQSPTHLIKTRGQQVTLRCSSQSGHNTVSWYQQALGQGPQFIFQYYREEENGRGNFPPRFSGLQFPNYSSELNVNALELDDSALYLCASSLAGGSHNEQFFGPGTRLTVL.

The gene calls are TRBV18 and TRBJ2-4, with D perhaps matching TRBD1 (6 bases). Germline V lookup: CDR1 KGHSH, CDR2 LQKENI. V lost 2 bases, J lost 6 bases, and 8 bases lay in between. There are 13 residues in the CDR3. CDR3 amino acids: CASSPGQPNIQYF. For the CDR3, the DNA is TGTGCCAGCTCACCAGGACAGCCAAACATTCAGTACTTC.

The chain has TRBV7-8 and TRBJ1-1; D might be TRBD1 (5 bases). V was clipped by 2 bases and J by 6 bases, with 13 bases between them. CDR1 is SGHVS, CDR2 FQNEAQ, per germline. This CDR3 has 14 amino acids. CDR3 amino acids: CASSLKGQGSEAFF. CDR3 DNA: TGTGCCAGCAGCTTAAAAGGGCAGGGCTCTGAAGCTTTCTTT.

Comment on this clonotype: A much larger clone is a single base away; this may be a read error. The conserved closing phenylalanine or tryptophan is absent in this CDR3, likely reflecting a read error. The V call is TRBV20-1, the J call TRBJ2-7; TRBD2 matches 11 bases. Per germline, CDR1 DFQATT and CDR2 SNEGSKA (reference sequence). V lost 5 bases and J lost 5; bases outside the gene matches: 5. The CDR3 extends over 13 amino acids. The CDR3 loop reads CSALTSGSNEQYL. CDR3 DNA sequence: TGCAGTGCTCTCACTAGCGGGAGCAACGAGCAGTACCTC.

The gene calls are TRBV6-5 and TRBJ1-4; D unclear. V was shortened by 2 bases and J by 2 bases, with 6 bases between the two germline ends. The CDR3 is made up of 14 amino acids. CDR1 MNHEY and CDR2 SVGAGI come from the germline V gene. The CDR3 region is CASSYGRTNEKLFF. Here the CDR3 DNA reads TGTGCCAGCAGTTACGGCCGGACTAATGAAAAACTGTTTTTT.

This clonotype was recorded many times. This chain connects TRBV4-1 to TRBJ2-1; the D gene could be TRBD1 or TRBD2 (5 bases each). The germline gives CDR1 MGHRA, CDR2 YSYEKL. This CDR3 contains 13 residues. The germline V and J ends were trimmed by 0 bases and 9 bases, with 9 bases remaining between them. The CDR3 DNA follows: TGCGCCAGCAGCCAAGATTTTGGGGGTGAGCAGTTCTTC. Translating gives CASSQDFGGEQFF.

Notes on this clonotype: A read error may be the cause here, since a much bigger clone is one base away. The J gene is TRBJ1-4, the V gene TRBV15, with 10 bases aligning to TRBD1. The CDR3 length is 14 residues. Per germline, CDR1 LNHNV and CDR2 YYDKDF (reference sequence). This CDR3 reads CAASNGQGGEKLFF. CDR3 coding DNA: TGTGCCGCCAGCAACGGACAGGGGGGTGAAAAACTGTTTTTT.

DNA of the CDR3: TGTGCCAGCCTAAGGCGGGACAGATTCCACACCGGGGAGCTGTTTTTT. Residues: CASLRRDRFHTGELFF. The V and J genes are TRBV6-1 and TRBJ2-2, with TRBD1 as a possible D gene (7 bases). CDR3 length: 16 residues. Deletions cut 8 bases from V and 3 bases from J, with 19 bases between. Germline CDR1 MNHNS, CDR2 SASEGT.

This clonotype has ten or more counts. This rearrangement joins TRBV2 to TRBJ1-6; possible D gene TRBD1, 5 bases. Germline CDR1 reads SNHLY; CDR2 reads FYNNEI. Trimming took off 5 bases at V and 5 bases at J, with 13 bases between the two ends. The CDR3 extends over 15 amino acids. The CDR3 bases are TGTGCCAGCAGTAAAAAAGGGACGGATAATTCACCCCTCCACTTT. Translation gives CASSKKGTDNSPLHF.

The table lists this clonotype with many counts. The CDR3 coding sequence is TGCAGTGCCCAAGATCAGGGGAAAGAGACCCAGTACTTC. Translation gives CSAQDQGKETQYF. The rearrangement links TRBV20-1 to TRBJ2-5, with D maybe TRBD1 (6 bases). The germline V and J ends were trimmed by 6 bases and 3 bases, with 14 bases remaining between them. The CDR3 totals 13 residues. The V gene's germline CDR1 is DFQATT and CDR2 SNEGSKA (reference sequence).

The rearrangement uses TRBV7-2 and TRBJ2-1, with no clear D. V lost 4 bases and J 0 bases, leaving 16 bases between the germline ends. From germline, CDR1 is SGHTA and CDR2 FQGNSA. The CDR3 is 17 residues long. CDR3 region: CASSSHLRLGSYNEQFF. The CDR3 DNA reads as TGTGCCAGCAGCTCCCACCTCCGGCTTGGCTCCTACAATGAGCAGTTCTTC.

This clonotype was recorded at least ten times. The V and J genes are TRBV7-9 and TRBJ2-1, with 9 nucleotides matching TRBD1. Germline V CDR1 and CDR2: SEHNR, FQNEAQ (reference sequence). The CDR3 is 17 residues long. V lost 0 bases to trimming and J lost 7 bases; unmatched junction nucleotides: 10. The CDR3 coding sequence is TGTGCCAGCAGCTTAGCGACCCTCGGCGGACAGGGGAATGAGCAGTTCTTC. This translates into CASSLATLGGQGNEQFF.

This clonotype appeared many times. The CDR3 loop is CASSVEEGGPPDTQYF. CDR3 nucleotides: TGTGCCAGCAGCGTAGAGGAGGGAGGGCCTCCAGATACGCAGTATTTT. The rearrangement links TRBV9 to TRBJ2-3, with 7 bases lining up with TRBD2. The CDR3 is 16 residues long. V shed 0 bases, J shed 4 bases, and the junction held 8 bases outside the gene matches. Germline loops: CDR1 SGDLS, CDR2 YYNGEE.

This clonotype was seen ten or more times. The V and J genes are TRBV20-1 and TRBJ2-1; possibly TRBD1 or TRBD2 for D (7 bases each). The V end was cut by 5 bases, the J end by 4 bases, with 24 bases between. CDR3 length equals 17 residues. CDR1 and CDR2 (germline): DFQATT, SNEGSKA (reference sequence). CDR3 sequence reads: CSAPGGDPGALYNEQFF. The CDR3 DNA sequence: TGCAGTGCTCCAGGGGGGGACCCGGGCGCCTTATACAATGAGCAGTTCTTC.

This clonotype was counted at least ten times. The rearrangement joins TRBV20-1 to TRBJ2-3, with TRBD2 matching over 7 bases. Trimming at V came to 0 bases and at J to 4 bases, leaving 10 bases not matched to a gene. CDR3 length: 16 amino acids. The germline V gene encodes CDR1 DFQATT and CDR2 SNEGSKA (reference sequence). This CDR3 reads CSARDHSSGMSDTQYF. Written as DNA, the CDR3 is TGCAGTGCTAGAGATCACTCCAGCGGGATGTCAGATACGCAGTATTTT.

In regard to this clonotype: The CDR3 does not end in the conserved phenylalanine or tryptophan, so this is likely a read error. The chain is built from TRBV20-1 and TRBJ2-3; 11 nucleotides match TRBD2. The CDR3 runs 17 residues. The germline CDR1 and CDR2 sequences are DFQATT and SNEGSKA (reference sequence). V shed 4 bases and J 6 bases; nucleotides not matched to a gene: 15. The CDR3 is CSAIAFGLAGITDTQYS. The CDR3 coding sequence is TGCAGTGCTATAGCATTCGGACTAGCGGGCATCACGGATACGCAGTATTCT.

This clonotype was recorded at least ten times. The gene calls are TRBV6-5 and TRBJ2-1; D might be TRBD2 (5 bases). From germline, CDR1 is MNHEY and CDR2 SVGAGI. The V and J ends lost 2 bases and 5 bases respectively, with 13 bases between them. The CDR3 length is 15 residues. The CDR3 sequence is CASSYAGNPHNEQFF. CDR3 coding DNA: TGTGCCAGCAGTTACGCCGGGAATCCTCACAATGAGCAGTTCTTC.

The chain joins TRBV5-1 to TRBJ2-3, with 9 bases fitting TRBD1. Losses at the gene ends were 4 bases for V and 4 bases for J; bases not matched to a gene: 7. This CDR3 spans 15 amino acids. The germline CDR1 and CDR2 sequences are SGHRS and YFSETQ. The CDR3 spells CASSTGTGSSDTQYF. CDR3 nucleotide sequence: TGCGCCAGCAGCACCGGGACAGGGTCGTCAGATACGCAGTATTTT.

This clonotype was counted ten times or more. The chain carries TRBV7-9 and TRBJ2-2; no reliable D call. CDR3 length: 16 amino acids. Trimming took 0 bases from V and 1 from J, leaving 9 bases between them. Germline assignment: CDR1 SEHNR and CDR2 FQNEAQ (reference sequence). The CDR3 bases are TGTGCCAGCAGCTTAGCTCTCCAGATGAACACCGGGGAGCTGTTTTTT. Translating gives CASSLALQMNTGELFF.

For this clonotype: This may come from a read error, since a much larger clone is one base off. The V and J genes are TRBV30 and TRBJ2-1, with 7 positions matching TRBD1. This CDR3 comprises 14 residues. Looked up from germline, CDR1 is GTSNPN and CDR2 is SVGIG (reference sequence). CDR3 coding DNA: TGTGCCTGGGGTGTACAAGGGGGCCGCAATGAGCAGTTCTTC. It is translated as CAWGVQGGRNEQFF. The variable domain in full, with the rest retrieved from reference TRBV30 and TRBJ2-1, is SQTIHQWPATLVQPVGSPLSLECTVEGTSNPNLYWYRQAAGRGLQLLFYSVGIGQISSEVPQNLSASRPQDRQFILSSKKLLLSDSGFYLCAWGVQGGRNEQFFGPGTRLTVL.

A remark on this clonotype: Just one base apart from a much larger clone, this may be a read error. The J gene is TRBJ2-3, the V gene TRBV11-2; 10 positions agree with TRBD2. This CDR3 contains 16 residues. Per germline, CDR1 SGHAT and CDR2 FQNNGV. The V segment lost 4 bases and the J segment 7 bases; nucleotides outside the gene matches: 11. The CDR3: CASSWTPSGSSNTQYF. The CDR3 region has the DNA TGTGCCAGCAGCTGGACACCTAGCGGGAGCTCCAATACGCAGTATTTT.

This clonotype was seen many times. The chain recombines TRBV3-1 with TRBJ2-7, with unresolved D. The CDR3 has 11 amino acids. V gave up 2 bases and J gave up 5 bases, with 4 bases separating them. Germline V gene data show CDR1 as LGHDT and CDR2 as YNNKEL (reference sequence). The CDR3 loop reads CASSQRNEQYF. The CDR3 nucleotides read TGTGCCAGCAGCCAAAGAAACGAGCAGTACTTC.

This clonotype has more than one count but fewer than ten. A much larger clone differs by one base, so this may be a read error. J is TRBJ2-1 and V is TRBV5-4, with D perhaps being TRBD1 or TRBD2 (6 bases each). CDR1 SGHNT and CDR2 YYREEE come from the germline V gene (reference sequence). Trimming took off 6 bases at V and 4 bases at J, with 14 bases between the two ends. CDR3 length: 14 amino acids. CDR3 region: CASNLRGVYNEQFF. The CDR3 coding sequence is TGTGCCAGCAACTTAAGGGGGGTATACAATGAGCAGTTCTTC.

On this clonotype: Relative to the germline gene, one junction end is altered; a read error may explain this. J is TRBJ2-1 and V is TRBV18; 14 bases agree with TRBD2. Germline values: CDR1 KGHSH, CDR2 LQKENI. The CDR3 covers 15 residues. The DNA for the CDR3 is TGTGCCAGCTCCCAGGGACTAGCGGGAGTAGGTGAGCAGTCCTTC. Amino acids: CASSQGLAGVGEQSF.

This clonotype was seen ten or more times. The chain links TRBV25-1 to TRBJ2-7, with D perhaps matching TRBD1 (5 bases). This CDR3 comprises 14 residues. CDR1 and CDR2 from the germline V gene are MGHDK and SYGVNS. Trimming took off 8 bases at V and 1 base at J, with 15 bases between the two ends. The CDR3 nucleotides are TGTGCCAGCGCGCAGGCAGGGTGGTCCTACGAGCAGTACTTC. Translating gives CASAQAGWSYEQYF.

This clonotype was detected only once. This chain uses TRBV18 with TRBJ2-6; the D gene is possibly TRBD1 (5 bases). Germline loops: CDR1 KGHSH, CDR2 LQKENI. The CDR3 runs to 16 residues. Trimming took off 4 bases at V and 2 bases at J, with 12 bases between the two ends. Here the CDR3 DNA reads TGTGCCAGCTCACTACAAGGGGAACCTGGGGCCAACGTCCTGACTTTC. It yields the protein CASSLQGEPGANVLTF.

In its sample, this clonotype was seen many times. The gene calls are TRBV7-8 and TRBJ2-5; 16 bases line up with TRBD2. The V and J ends lost 5 bases and 5 bases, in that order; junction bases with no gene match: 5. This CDR3 is built from 16 residues. CDR1 is SGHVS and CDR2 is FQNEAQ in the germline V gene. CDR3 DNA: TGTGCCAGCAGCCTGGGACTAGCGGGGGGGTGGGAGACCCAGTACTTC. Amino acid sequence: CASSLGLAGGWETQYF.